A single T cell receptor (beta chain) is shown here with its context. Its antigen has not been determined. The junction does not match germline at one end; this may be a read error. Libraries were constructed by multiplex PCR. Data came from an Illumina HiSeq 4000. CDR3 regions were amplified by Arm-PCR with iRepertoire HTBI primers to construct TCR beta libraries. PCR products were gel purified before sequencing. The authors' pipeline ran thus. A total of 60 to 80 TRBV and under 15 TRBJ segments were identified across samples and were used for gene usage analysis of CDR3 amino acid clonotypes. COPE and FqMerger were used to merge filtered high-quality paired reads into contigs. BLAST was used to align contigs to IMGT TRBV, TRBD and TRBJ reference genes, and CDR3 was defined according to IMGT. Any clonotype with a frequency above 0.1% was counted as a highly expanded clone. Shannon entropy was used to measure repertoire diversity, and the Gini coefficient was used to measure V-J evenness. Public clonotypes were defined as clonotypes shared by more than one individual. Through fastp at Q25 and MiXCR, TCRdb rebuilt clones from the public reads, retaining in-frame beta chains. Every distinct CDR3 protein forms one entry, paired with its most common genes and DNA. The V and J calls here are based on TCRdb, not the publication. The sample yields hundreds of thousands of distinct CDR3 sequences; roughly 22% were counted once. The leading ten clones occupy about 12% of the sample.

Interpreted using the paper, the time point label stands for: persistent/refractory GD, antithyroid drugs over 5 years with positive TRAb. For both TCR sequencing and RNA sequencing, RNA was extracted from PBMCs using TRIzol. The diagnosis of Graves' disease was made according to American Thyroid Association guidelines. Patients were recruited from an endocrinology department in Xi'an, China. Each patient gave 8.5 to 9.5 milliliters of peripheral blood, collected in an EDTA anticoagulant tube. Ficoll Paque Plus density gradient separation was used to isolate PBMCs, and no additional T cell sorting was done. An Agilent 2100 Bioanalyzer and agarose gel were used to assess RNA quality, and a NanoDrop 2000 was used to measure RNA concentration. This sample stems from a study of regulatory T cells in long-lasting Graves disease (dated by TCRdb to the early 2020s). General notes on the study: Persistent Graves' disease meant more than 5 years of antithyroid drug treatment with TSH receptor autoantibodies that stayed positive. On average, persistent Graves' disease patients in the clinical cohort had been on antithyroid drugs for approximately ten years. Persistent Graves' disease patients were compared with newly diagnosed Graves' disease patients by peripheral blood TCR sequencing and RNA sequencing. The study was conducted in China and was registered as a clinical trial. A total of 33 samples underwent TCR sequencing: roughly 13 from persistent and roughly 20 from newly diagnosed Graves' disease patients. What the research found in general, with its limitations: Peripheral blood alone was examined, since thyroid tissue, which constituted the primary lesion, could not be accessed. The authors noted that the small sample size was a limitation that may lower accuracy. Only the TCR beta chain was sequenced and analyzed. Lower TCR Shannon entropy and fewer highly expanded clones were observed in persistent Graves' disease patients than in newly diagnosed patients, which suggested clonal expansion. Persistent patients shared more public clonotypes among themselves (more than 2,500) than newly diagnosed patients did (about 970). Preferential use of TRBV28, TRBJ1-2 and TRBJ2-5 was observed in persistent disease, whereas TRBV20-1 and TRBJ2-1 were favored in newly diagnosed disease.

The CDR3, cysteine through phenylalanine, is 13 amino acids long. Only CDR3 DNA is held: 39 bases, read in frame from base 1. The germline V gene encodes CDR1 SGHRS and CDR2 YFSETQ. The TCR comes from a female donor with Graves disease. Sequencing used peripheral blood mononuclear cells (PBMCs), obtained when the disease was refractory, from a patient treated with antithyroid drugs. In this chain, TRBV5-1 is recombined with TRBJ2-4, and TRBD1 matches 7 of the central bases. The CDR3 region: CASSLAGQDGANF. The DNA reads TGCGCCAGCAGCTTGGCCGGACAGGATGGGGCGAACTTC.